Each of the 17 T cell receptor beta chains below was sequenced from the same sample in a study of T cell changes during pregnancy in multiple sclerosis. Clones were sequenced by immunoSEQ multiplex PCR, and TCRdb holds only the in-frame ones, with some missing. The table shows approximately 93,000 clones, with around 90% occurring only once. This specimen was peripheral blood, taken in the first trimester of pregnancy. These receptors were obtained from a female donor in good health, enrolled as a control in a pregnancy study.

The chain has TRBV5-1 and TRBJ1-5; D uncertain. CDR3 length equals 14 residues. Germline values: CDR1 SGHRS, CDR2 YFSETQ. V lost 0 bases to trimming and J lost 2 bases, with 6 bases between them. The CDR3 is CASSLDGGNQPQHF. CDR3 sequence (DNA): TGCGCCAGCAGCTTGGACGGGGGCAATCAGCCCCAGCATTTT. Using reference TRBV5-1 and TRBJ1-5 for the parts outside the CDR3, the full variable domain is KAGVTQTPRYLIKTRGQQVTLSCSPISGHRSVSWYQQTPGQGLQFLFEYFSETQRNKGNFPGRFSGRQFSNSRSEMNVSTLELGDSALYLCASSLDGGNQPQHFGDGTRLSIL.

The chain recombines TRBV5-1 with TRBJ1-5, with 9 bases matching TRBD1. Germline loops: CDR1 SGHRS, CDR2 YFSETQ. There are 14 residues in the CDR3. The V segment lost 0 bases and the J segment 7 bases; nucleotides outside the gene matches: 2. This CDR3 is CASSLGTGDQPQHF. The CDR3 DNA is TGCGCCAGCAGCTTGGGGACAGGGGACCAGCCCCAGCATTTT. Combining the CDR3 with reference TRBV5-1 and TRBJ1-5 gives the whole variable domain KAGVTQTPRYLIKTRGQQVTLSCSPISGHRSVSWYQQTPGQGLQFLFEYFSETQRNKGNFPGRFSGRQFSNSRSEMNVSTLELGDSALYLCASSLGTGDQPQHFGDGTRLSIL.

The chain recombines TRBV28 with TRBJ1-2; D is possibly TRBD1 (6 bases). This CDR3 is built from 14 residues. The V gene's germline CDR1 is MDHEN and CDR2 SYDVKM. Trimming cost V 4 bases and J 2 bases, with 11 bases left between them. The CDR3 is CASSSVRGNYGYTF. CDR3 sequence (DNA): TGTGCCAGCAGTTCCGTAAGGGGGAACTATGGCTACACCTTC.

The rearrangement links TRBV7-9 to TRBJ1-2; tentatively, D is TRBD1 (5 bases). CDR3 length: 15 residues. Per the germline V gene, CDR1 is SEHNR and CDR2 is FQNEAQ (reference sequence). V lost 0 bases, J lost 7 bases, and 15 bases lay in between. CDR3 sequence (DNA): TGTGCCAGCAGCTTAGCCGGGACTCCAAGGAGTGGCTACACCTTC. Its protein is CASSLAGTPRSGYTF.

The genes are TRBV9 and TRBJ2-2; D might be TRBD1 (5 bases). Trimming removed 4 bases at V and 0 bases at J, with 16 bases between. The CDR3 runs 17 residues. Germline V gene sequence: CDR1 SGDLS, CDR2 YYNGEE. The CDR3: CASSTPHRNANTGELFF. CDR3 nucleotide sequence: TGTGCCAGCAGCACCCCCCACAGGAACGCGAACACCGGGGAGCTGTTTTTT.

This clone came up once. The chain combines TRBV4-3 with TRBJ2-5, with 7 bases that match TRBD2. This CDR3 spans 15 amino acids. Per the germline V gene, CDR1 is LGHNA and CDR2 is YSLEER. The V segment lost 1 base and the J segment 4 bases; nucleotides outside the gene matches: 6. The CDR3 region is CASSQGPGGGETQYF. The CDR3 DNA reads as TGCGCCAGCAGCCAAGGCCCTGGGGGGGGAGAGACCCAGTACTTC.

The count of this clone is one. The V and J genes are TRBV4-3 and TRBJ2-4, with 7 nucleotides matching TRBD1. Per the germline V gene, CDR1 is LGHNA and CDR2 is YSLEER. J was trimmed by 8 bases and V by 4 bases; bases with no gene match: 8. The CDR3 has 14 residues. CDR3 sequence (DNA): TGCGCCAGCAGCCTCGAGGACAGGCGGGACATTCAGTACTTC. Residues: CASSLEDRRDIQYF.

The chain couples TRBV19 to TRBJ1-5; a weak D match, TRBD1 (5 bases). The CDR3 covers 13 residues. Trimming took off 7 bases at V and 4 bases at J, with 11 bases between the two ends. The germline V gene has CDR1 LNHDA and CDR2 SQIVND (reference sequence). The CDR3 DNA reads as TGTGCCAGTATAGGGGATGGGAATCAGCCCCAGCATTTT. Encoded protein: CASIGDGNQPQHF.

This chain links TRBV10-3 with TRBJ2-2; tentative D call: TRBD2 (6 bases). Germline lookup yields CDR1 ENHRY and CDR2 SYGVKD. V lost 7 bases and J lost 4, with 13 bases in between. This CDR3 comprises 14 residues. The CDR3 nucleotides are TGTGCCATCATGCGGGGCGCGGTCACCGGGGAGCTGTTTTTT. Its protein is CAIMRGAVTGELFF.

V is TRBV6-5 and J is TRBJ2-5; D ambiguous. V lost 2 bases to trimming and J lost 3 bases, with 7 bases between them. Per germline, CDR1 MNHEY and CDR2 SVGAGI. The CDR3 covers 13 residues. CDR3 sequence: CASSYSRKETQYF. The CDR3 DNA reads as TGTGCCAGCAGTTACAGTAGAAAAGAGACCCAGTACTTC.

The chain has TRBV14 and TRBJ2-1, with 7 bases aligning to TRBD1. V shed 6 bases and J 4 bases; nucleotides not matched to a gene: 12. The CDR3 runs to 16 residues. Germline-derived CDR1 and CDR2 are SGHDN and FVKESK. CDR3 region: CASSHAIPGQYNEQFF. CDR3 DNA: TGTGCCAGCAGTCATGCTATTCCGGGACAGTACAATGAGCAGTTCTTC.

The chain couples TRBV27 to TRBJ2-1; the D gene is possibly TRBD2 (6 bases). Germline CDR1 and CDR2: MNHEY and SMNVEV (reference sequence). The V gene lost 7 bases and the J gene lost 8 bases, with 18 bases spanning the gap. CDR3 length: 14 residues. This CDR3 is CASNPRWEVDEQFF. CDR3 bases: TGTGCCAGCAACCCAAGGTGGGAGGTCGATGAGCAGTTCTTC.

V gene TRBV18 combines with J gene TRBJ2-3; D not resolved. Germline CDR1 is KGHSH and CDR2 is LQKENI. Trimming took 1 base from V and 3 from J, leaving 11 bases between them. The CDR3 sequence is 15 residues long. The CDR3 region has the DNA TGTGCCAGCTCACCACGGCTAGTGCGGACAGATACGCAGTATTTT. Protein: CASSPRLVRTDTQYF.

This chain uses TRBV9 with TRBJ2-1; the match to TRBD1 covers 10 bases. CDR1 and CDR2 from the germline V gene are SGDLS and YYNGEE. V was clipped by 7 bases and J by 10 bases; unmatched bases: 14. This CDR3 has 15 residues. CDR3: CASGNRDRGSREQFF. As DNA, the CDR3 is TGTGCCAGCGGGAACCGGGACAGGGGTAGTCGGGAGCAGTTCTTC. Full variable domain (missing parts from reference TRBV9 and TRBJ2-1): DSGVTQTPKHLITATGQRVTLRCSPRSGDLSVYWYQQSLDQGLQFLIQYYNGEERAKGNILERFSAQQFPDLHSELNLSSLELGDSALYFCASGNRDRGSREQFFGPGTRLTVL.

The chain uses TRBV6-1 and TRBJ1-4; D is perhaps TRBD1 (5 bases). V was trimmed by 6 bases and J by 5 bases, leaving 13 bases between them. CDR1 and CDR2 (germline): MNHNS, SASEGT. The CDR3 covers 14 residues. The CDR3 region is CASRGEGRNEKLFF. CDR3 bases: TGTGCCAGCAGGGGGGAAGGGAGGAATGAAAAACTGTTTTTT.

The chain joins TRBV14 to TRBJ2-1; 13 bases line up with TRBD2. CDR1 is SGHDN and CDR2 is FVKESK in the germline V gene. The CDR3 totals 17 residues. Trimming at V came to 5 bases and at J to 5 bases, leaving 9 bases not matched to a gene. The CDR3 DNA is TGTGCCAGCAGCTCTACTAGCGGGGGGGCCGGAGACAATGAGCAGTTCTTC. Its translation: CASSSTSGGAGDNEQFF. The whole variable domain, filled in from reference TRBV14 and TRBJ2-1, reads EAGVTQFPSHSVIEKGQTVTLRCDPISGHDNLYWYRRVMGKEIKFLLHFVKESKQDESGMPNNRFLAERTGGTYSTLKVQPAELEDSGVYFCASSSTSGGAGDNEQFFGPGTRLTVL.

The chain joins TRBV28 to TRBJ1-2; TRBD1 agrees at 8 bases. Germline CDR1 reads MDHEN; CDR2 reads SYDVKM. The CDR3 covers 14 residues. J lost 4 bases, V lost 5 bases, and 6 bases had no gene match. The CDR3 loop is CASSPDRVTYGYTF. The CDR3 DNA reads as TGTGCCAGCAGTCCGGACAGGGTAACCTATGGCTACACCTTC.